The 25 T cell receptor beta chains given below trace back to one sample, sequenced in a study of early T cells in non-severe SARS-CoV-2 infection (dated by TCRdb to the early 2020s). Library generation was performed with 5' RACE. The data were produced on a NextSeq 500. TCRdb cleaned the public reads at Q25 with fastp, built clones with MiXCR and kept in-frame beta chains. Identical CDR3 protein sequences are pooled into one entry, listed with their most common genes and DNA. The sample has tens of thousands of distinct CDR3 sequences on record, around an eighth of them singletons. Under 4% of the sample belongs to the ten largest clones. The source material was whole blood. The source is an adult who was a healthcare worker with PCR-confirmed SARS-CoV-2 infection or an uninfected control (not recorded which).

Many counts were recorded for this clonotype. V is TRBV7-9 and J is TRBJ2-7, with 10 positions matching TRBD2. Germline CDR1 is SEHNR and CDR2 is FQNEAQ (reference sequence). V lost 0 bases, J lost 4 bases, and 6 bases stayed unmatched. CDR3 size: 16 residues. CDR3 loop: CASSLALAGVSYEQYF. For the CDR3, the DNA is TGTGCCAGCAGCTTAGCCCTAGCGGGAGTCTCTTACGAGCAGTACTTC. Variable domain in full (rest from reference TRBV7-9 and TRBJ2-7): DTGVSQNPRHKITKRGQNVTFRCDPISEHNRLYWYRQTLGQGPEFLTYFQNEAQLEKSRLLSDRFSAERPKGSFSTLEIQRTEQGDSAMYLCASSLALAGVSYEQYFGPGTRLTVT.

This clonotype was seen many times. CDR3: CASGPVSIYNEQFF. CDR3 DNA: TGTGCCAGCGGACCAGTATCCATCTACAATGAGCAGTTCTTC. The chain is built from TRBV11-2 and TRBJ2-1; no firm D call. With 8 bases removed from V and 3 bases from J, the gap between germline ends came to 14 bases. Germline V lookup: CDR1 SGHAT, CDR2 FQNNGV. CDR3 length: 14 amino acids. The variable domain in full, with the rest retrieved from reference TRBV11-2 and TRBJ2-1, is EAGVAQSPRYKIIEKRQSVAFWCNPISGHATLYWYQQILGQGPKLLIQFQNNGVVDDSQLPKDRFSAERLKGVDSTLKIQPAKLEDSAVYLCASGPVSIYNEQFFGPGTRLTVL.

This clonotype was seen repeatedly, ten times or more. CDR3 region: CASSQITGHNSPLHF. For the CDR3, the DNA is TGCGCCAGCAGCCAAATTACAGGGCACAATTCACCCCTCCACTTT. V gene TRBV4-1 combines with J gene TRBJ1-6, with D perhaps matching TRBD1 (6 bases). In germline, CDR1 is MGHRA, CDR2 YSYEKL. This CDR3 contains 15 residues. The V end lost 2 bases, the J end lost 7 bases, and 12 bases lay between the germline ends.

The sample holds many counts of this clonotype. This chain joins TRBV4-2 and TRBJ2-5, with a weak D call TRBD1 (5 bases). V was shortened by 2 bases and J by 3 bases, with 10 bases between the two germline ends. Germline V gives CDR1 LGHNA, CDR2 YNFKEQ. CDR3 length equals 14 residues. The CDR3 sequence: CASSQRIGEETQYF. CDR3 coding DNA: TGTGCCAGCAGCCAAAGAATAGGGGAAGAGACCCAGTACTTC.

This clonotype was detected many times. V and J are TRBV7-6 and TRBJ2-2; D gene uncertain. V lost 4 bases, J lost 1 base, and 7 bases lay in between. The CDR3 has 14 residues. From germline, CDR1 is SGHVS and CDR2 FNYEAQ. The CDR3, as DNA: TGTGCCAGCAGCTCAGTCCGGAACACCGGGGAGCTGTTTTTT. It is translated as CASSSVRNTGELFF.

This clonotype was counted many times. The chain carries TRBV12-3 or TRBV12-4 and TRBJ1-2, with a possible D match to TRBD1 (5 bases). The CDR3 contains 14 residues. V was clipped by 4 bases and J by 4 bases, with 13 bases between them. The CDR3 protein is CASSYGRETYGYTF. DNA for the CDR3: TGTGCCAGCAGTTATGGCAGGGAAACCTATGGCTACACCTTC.

This clonotype appeared once. The rearrangement joins TRBV29-1 to TRBJ2-5, with D unresolved. Germline V lookup: CDR1 SQVTM, CDR2 ANQGSEA. V lost 6 bases and J lost 3, with 11 bases in between. The CDR3 contains 12 residues. Here the CDR3 DNA reads TGCAGCGTAGTCGGGTGGGAAGAGACCCAGTACTTC. Amino acids: CSVVGWEETQYF.

This clonotype was seen a few times. This rearrangement joins TRBV20-1 to TRBJ2-5; 8 bases agree with TRBD1. Per germline, CDR1 DFQATT and CDR2 SNEGSKA (reference sequence). The length of the CDR3 is 13 residues. Trimming cost V 6 bases and J 5 bases; bases outside gene matches: 8. CDR3 bases: TGCAGTGCACGGGGACAGGTCGCTGAGACCCAGTACTTC. Translated, it gives CSARGQVAETQYF.

The chain employs TRBV15 and TRBJ2-1; 9 nucleotides align to TRBD1. CDR3 size: 15 residues. Losses at the gene ends were 2 bases for V and 8 bases for J; bases not matched to a gene: 7. Germline V CDR1 and CDR2: LNHNV, YYDKDF (reference sequence). CDR3 nucleotide sequence: TGTGCCACCAGCAGAAGTACAGGGGGCGGCGATGAGCAGTTCTTC. Protein product: CATSRSTGGGDEQFF.

This clonotype was detected ten times or more. The J gene is TRBJ2-1, the V gene TRBV9, with TRBD2 matching over 13 bases. The length of the CDR3 is 15 residues. The V gene's germline CDR1 is SGDLS and CDR2 YYNGEE. V dropped 4 bases and J dropped 7; count of bases not matched to a gene: 5. This chain's CDR3 is CASSPAGLAGNEQFF. The DNA for the CDR3 is TGTGCCAGCAGCCCCGCGGGACTAGCGGGGAATGAGCAGTTCTTC.

This clonotype was seen more than once but under ten times. The chain carries TRBV5-1 and TRBJ1-1; no definite D call. Germline assignment: CDR1 SGHRS and CDR2 YFSETQ. With 4 bases removed from V and 7 bases from J, the gap between germline ends came to 14 bases. There are 13 residues in the CDR3. This chain's CDR3 is CASSPGRVIEAFF. The DNA of the CDR3 is TGCGCCAGCAGCCCAGGACGGGTAATTGAAGCTTTCTTT. Filled out from reference TRBV5-1 and TRBJ1-1, the complete variable domain reads KAGVTQTPRYLIKTRGQQVTLSCSPISGHRSVSWYQQTPGQGLQFLFEYFSETQRNKGNFPGRFSGRQFSNSRSEMNVSTLELGDSALYLCASSPGRVIEAFFGQGTRLTVV.

The table lists this clonotype with many counts. The chain joins TRBV7-2 to TRBJ2-1; 10 nucleotides line up with TRBD2. This CDR3 is built from 14 residues. V trimming: 6 bases; J trimming: 7 bases; junction bases outside the gene matches: 6. CDR1 is SGHTA and CDR2 is FQGNSA in the germline V gene. CDR3 sequence reads: CASSPGLAQNEQFF. CDR3 bases: TGTGCCAGCAGTCCGGGACTAGCGCAGAATGAGCAGTTCTTC. Based on the CDR3 plus reference TRBV7-2 and TRBJ2-1, the full variable domain is GAGVSQSPSNKVTEKGKDVELRCDPISGHTALYWYRQSLGQGLEFLIYFQGNSAPDKSGLPSDRFSAERTGGSVSTLTIQRTQQEDSAVYLCASSPGLAQNEQFFGPGTRLTVL.

This clonotype was seen many times. V usage is TRBV7-6 and J usage is TRBJ2-7; 7 bases match TRBD1. There are 15 residues in the CDR3. Germline V lookup: CDR1 SGHVS, CDR2 FNYEAQ. The V gene end was trimmed by 1 base and the J gene end by 6 bases; junction bases not matched to a gene: 9. Written as DNA, the CDR3 is TGTGCCAGCAGCTTAGGTGCCTTAGGGGGCGGCGAGCAGTACTTC. Protein product: CASSLGALGGGEQYF.

Regarding this clonotype: The limits of the CDR3 on the DNA are not certain, so only TCRdb's listed CDR3 is given. The rearrangement links TRBV10-1 to TRBJ1-4. Per the germline V gene, CDR1 is WNHNN and CDR2 is SYGVQD (reference sequence). The CDR3 length is 14 residues, termini included. The CDR3 is CASSRWRLMKNCFF.

This clonotype appeared many times. The chain joins TRBV6-6 to TRBJ2-7; TRBD1 matches at 8 bases. CDR1 MNHNY and CDR2 SVGAGI come from the germline V gene (reference sequence). This CDR3 has 14 amino acids. V dropped 6 bases and J dropped 4; count of bases not matched to a gene: 8. The CDR3 loop reads CASRITGGMYEQYF. The DNA for the CDR3 is TGTGCCAGCAGGATTACAGGGGGAATGTACGAGCAGTACTTC.

This clonotype was counted at least ten times. The chain links TRBV7-9 to TRBJ2-3; D is uncertain. Germline assignment: CDR1 SEHNR and CDR2 FQNEAQ (reference sequence). The CDR3 length is 13 residues. The germline V and J ends were trimmed by 5 bases and 3 bases, with 9 bases remaining between them. Written as DNA, the CDR3 is TGTGCCAGCAGCCCCGCAGTGACAGATACGCAGTATTTT. It is translated as CASSPAVTDTQYF.

This clonotype was counted ten times or more. This rearrangement joins TRBV7-8 to TRBJ2-2; TRBD2 matches at 11 bases. The CDR3 is 18 residues long. The trim removed 2 bases at V and 0 bases at J, leaving 5 bases unmatched. Germline V CDR1 and CDR2: SGHVS, FQNEAQ. The CDR3, as DNA: TGTGCCAGCAGCTTACCACTAGCGGGGGTCCCGAACACCGGGGAGCTGTTTTTT. This encodes CASSLPLAGVPNTGELFF.

This sequence joins TRBV11-2 and TRBJ2-5, with 10 bases identical to TRBD2. V lost 3 bases to trimming and J lost 2 bases; unmatched junction nucleotides: 6. CDR3 length: 16 residues. Germline lookup yields CDR1 SGHAT and CDR2 FQNNGV. The DNA of the CDR3 is TGTGCCAGCAGCTTGACGGGACTAGCGCCACAAGAGACCCAGTACTTC. Protein sequence: CASSLTGLAPQETQYF.

This clonotype was observed a single time. The rearrangement links TRBV5-6 to TRBJ2-1; D is undetermined. The V end lost 6 bases, the J end lost 7 bases, and 17 bases lay between the germline ends. The CDR3 covers 14 residues. CDR1 and CDR2 from the germline V gene are SGHDT and YYEEEE. The CDR3 here is CASNSKGLRNEQFF. DNA for the CDR3: TGTGCCAGCAACTCCAAGGGCCTCCGGAATGAGCAGTTCTTC.

With respect to this clonotype: Lacking the conserved final phenylalanine or tryptophan, this CDR3 likely reflects a read error. The chain employs TRBV20-1 and TRBJ2-5; D ambiguous. V was clipped by 4 bases and J by 4 bases, with 16 bases between them. The CDR3 has 14 residues. The V gene's germline CDR1 is DFQATT and CDR2 SNEGSKA (reference sequence). CDR3 DNA: TGCAGTGCTAAAGAACAGTCCCCTCGAGAGACCCAGTACTCC. Amino acid sequence: CSAKEQSPRETQYS.

Many counts were recorded for this clonotype. The chain recombines TRBV10-3 with TRBJ2-5; 8 nucleotides match TRBD2. V was pared by 10 bases and J by 5 bases, with 9 bases of the junction left unmatched. Germline assignment: CDR1 ENHRY and CDR2 SYGVKD. The CDR3 length is 13 residues. The CDR3 bases are TGTGCCACCCGTAGCGGGGAAGGGGAGACCCAGTACTTC. This codes for CATRSGEGETQYF.

The chain couples TRBV24-1 to TRBJ2-6, with 10 positions matching TRBD1. Germline V gives CDR1 KGHDR, CDR2 SFDVKD. The CDR3 spans 18 residues. Trimming cost V 7 bases and J 4 bases; bases outside gene matches: 12. CDR3 coding DNA: TGTGCCACCAGCCCTTCGCCGGGACAGGGGTCCGGGGCCAACGTCCTGACTTTC. It translates to CATSPSPGQGSGANVLTF.

The rearrangement links TRBV5-6 to TRBJ2-7; 10 bases are a match to TRBD2. Per the germline V gene, CDR1 is SGHDT and CDR2 is YYEEEE. The CDR3 consists of 18 residues. J was trimmed by 3 bases and V by 2 bases; bases with no gene match: 14. The CDR3 sequence: CASSFQGGLAGVLYEQYF. The DNA of the CDR3 is TGTGCCAGCAGCTTCCAAGGGGGTCTAGCGGGAGTCCTCTACGAGCAGTACTTC. Based on the CDR3 plus reference TRBV5-6 and TRBJ2-7, the full variable domain is DAGVTQSPTHLIKTRGQQVTLRCSPKSGHDTVSWYQQALGQGPQFIFQYYEEEERQRGNFPDRFSGHQFPNYSSELNVNALLLGDSALYLCASSFQGGLAGVLYEQYFGPGTRLTVT.

This clonotype appeared many times. The V and J genes are TRBV7-2 and TRBJ2-6; no reliable D call. V shed 1 base and J shed 2 bases, with 3 bases lying between them. This CDR3 is built from 14 residues. The germline V gene has CDR1 SGHTA and CDR2 FQGNSA. This CDR3 reads CASSLGPGANVLTF. In DNA form, the CDR3 reads TGTGCCAGCAGCTTAGGACCTGGGGCCAACGTCCTGACTTTC. Complete variable domain (other parts from reference TRBV7-2 and TRBJ2-6): GAGVSQSPSNKVTEKGKDVELRCDPISGHTALYWYRQSLGQGLEFLIYFQGNSAPDKSGLPSDRFSAERTGGSVSTLTIQRTQQEDSAVYLCASSLGPGANVLTFGAGSRLTVL.

This clonotype was detected a few times. This chain joins TRBV12-5 and TRBJ2-2, with a tentative D call TRBD2 (5 bases). Germline loops: CDR1 LGHNT, CDR2 FRNRAP. This CDR3 has 16 amino acids. V was cut by 0 bases and J by 0 bases, with 8 bases left in between. The CDR3 DNA reads TGTGCTAGTGGTTTGGTACGGACTGCGAACACCGGGGAGCTGTTTTTT. It specifies CASGLVRTANTGELFF.